This TCR beta chain was sequenced for a study of a mutant IDH1 vaccine in newly diagnosed glioma. Study-level background: Commencement of vaccination occurred 4-6 weeks following radiotherapy alone, or concurrently with temozolomide cycles.

Method: immunoSEQ multiplex PCR; TCRdb's copy keeps in-frame clones and lacks some. The top ten hold 0.6% to 0.7% of the sample, which has 110,000 or so clones, 85% to 90% seen once. Indicated time point: week 11, during vaccination. Vaccine doses each comprised 300 ug of mutant IDH1 20-mer peptide, with topical imiquimod. Regarding the study as a whole: Pseudoprogression apparently lacked any relation to changes in top peripheral T cell clonotypes.

On this clone: Its matching antigen is unknown.

CDR1 and CDR2 from the germline V gene are LNHNV and YYDKDF (reference sequence). V trimming: 0 bases; J trimming: 5 bases; junction bases outside the gene matches: 4. The CDR3 totals 16 residues. The chain combines TRBV15 with TRBJ2-7, with TRBD2 identical over 13 bases. The material was PBMCs, obtained from a glioma patient whose treatment included an IDH1 peptide vaccine. The clonotype was recovered from a woman between 50 and 59 years old with glioma. For the CDR3, the DNA is TGTGCCACCAGCAGAGATCGAGGACTAGCGGGAGACGAGCAGTACTTC. Residues: CATSRDRGLAGDEQYF.